This entry is about one TCR beta chain. This sample was included in a study of T cell responses to AZD1222 COVID-19 vaccine. This CDR3 comprises 14 residues. Deletions cut 6 bases from V and 2 bases from J, with 11 bases between. The V gene's germline CDR1 is LNHNV and CDR2 YYDKDF (reference sequence). Clones were read by immunoSEQ multiplex PCR, and TCRdb kept only the in-frame ones, dropping some. The profile shows 80,000 or so clones, 85% to 95% of them singletons. The J gene is TRBJ1-5, the V gene TRBV15; perhaps TRBD1 as D (6 bases). The sample was peripheral blood, taken on day 0 of MenACWY control vaccination. The TCR comes from an adult in good health. The CDR3 nucleotides read TGTGCCACCAGAGGGGGGGCTGGCAATCAGCCCCAGCATTTT. Its translation: CATRGGAGNQPQHF.